This passage covers 20 T cell receptor beta chains from one sample sequenced in a study of T cells in localized non-small cell lung cancer (TCRdb year 2020). Libraries were built with the immunoSEQ multiplex PCR assay. The clones in this table, taken by TCRdb from immuneACCESS, are in-frame only. Not every clone is retained; where verified, under half of the shortfall comes from an unresolved V gene, and the cause of the rest is unknown. The sample data list over 1,500 clones, and under 25% of these were observed just once. The top ten hold 15% to 20% of the sample. The source was normal lung tissue next to the tumor, collected before any cancer treatment. Receptor source: a male donor aged 60 or over with stage II lung adenocarcinoma.

With regard to this clone: One junction end does not reproduce the germline sequence, and a read error may be involved. The gene calls are TRBV6-8 and TRBJ2-5; D is possibly TRBD1 or TRBD2 (5 bases each). The germline V gene has CDR1 MNHGY and CDR2 SAAAGT. The CDR3 runs to 16 residues. Here the CDR3 reads CAISVGTSRFQETQYF. In DNA, the CDR3 is TGTGCCATCAGTGTAGGGACCTCCCGGTTCCAAGAGACCCAGTACTTC.

To note about this clone: The sample has other DNA sequences that encode this CDR3 too. The rearrangement joins TRBV5-1 to TRBJ1-5; D perhaps matches TRBD1 (6 bases). The germline CDR1 and CDR2 sequences are SGHRS and YFSETQ. This CDR3 has 15 residues. V lost 4 bases and J 0 bases, leaving 11 bases between the germline ends. CDR3 region: CASSPGTSSNQPQHF. The CDR3 nucleotides are TGCGCCAGCAGCCCCGGGACATCTAGCAATCAGCCCCAGCATTTT.

This clone was counted between two and nine times. One end of the junction fails to match germline, which may point to a read error. The V call is TRBV6-8, the J call TRBJ2-3; 16 positions agree with TRBD2. CDR3 size: 17 residues. Germline-derived CDR1 and CDR2 are MNHGY and SAAAGT. The CDR3 region has the DNA TGTGCCATCAGTGTGGGACTAGCGGGAGGGATGACTTATACGCAGTATTTT. It translates to CAISVGLAGGMTYTQYF.

This clone is classed as medium-sized. The chain couples TRBV11-3 to TRBJ2-1; 7 positions match TRBD2. Germline-derived CDR1 and CDR2 are SGHNT and YENEEA. V lost 5 bases and J lost 7; bases outside the gene matches: 17. The CDR3 has 17 residues. As DNA, the CDR3 is TGTGCCAGCAGCCCCCAGGGAGGATGGGGGGGGTGGAATGAGCAGTTCTTC. Protein product: CASSPQGGWGGWNEQFF.

This clone was detected only a few times. V gene TRBV5-1 combines with J gene TRBJ2-5; 7 bases fit TRBD2. J was trimmed by 1 base and V by 7 bases; bases with no gene match: 7. Germline V gene lookup returns CDR1 SGHRS and CDR2 YFSETQ. CDR3 length: 14 residues. CDR3 coding DNA: TGCGCCAGCGGAGGACCTAGCGGCCAAGAGACCCAGTACTTC. It translates to CASGGPSGQETQYF.

This clone was recorded at least ten times. This chain links TRBV11-3 with TRBJ2-5; D might be TRBD2 (6 bases). CDR1 and CDR2 (germline): SGHNT, YENEEA. The CDR3 covers 15 residues. Trimming took 6 bases from V and 1 from J, leaving 15 bases between them. The CDR3 spells CASSYPRTTQETQYF. Written as DNA, the CDR3 is TGTGCCAGCAGTTACCCGAGGACTACCCAAGAGACCCAGTACTTC.

The V gene is TRBV5-1, the J gene TRBJ1-1, with D maybe TRBD1 (5 bases). V dropped 0 bases and J dropped 1 base, with 7 bases sitting between them. CDR1 and CDR2 (germline): SGHRS, YFSETQ. This CDR3 has 14 amino acids. DNA of the CDR3: TGCGCCAGCAGCTTGGGACAGAGGAACACTGAAGCTTTCTTT. Amino acids: CASSLGQRNTEAFF.

The chain recombines TRBV6-8 with TRBJ2-7; D may match TRBD1 or TRBD2 (6 bases each). V gave up 5 bases and J gave up 0 bases, with 14 bases separating them. The CDR3 is 15 amino acids. CDR1 and CDR2 (germline): MNHGY, SAAAGT. CDR3 nucleotides: TGTGCCAGCAGTGATGGGGGGCCTCCCTCCTACGAGCAGTACTTC. This sequence encodes CASSDGGPPSYEQYF.

The V gene is TRBV5-1, the J gene TRBJ2-5, with 7 positions matching TRBD1. The germline V gene has CDR1 SGHRS and CDR2 YFSETQ. V trimming: 5 bases; J trimming: 3 bases; junction bases outside the gene matches: 7. The CDR3 consists of 14 residues. The CDR3 DNA sequence: TGCGCCAGCAGTAAGATGACAGGGAAAGAGACCCAGTACTTC. Translated: CASSKMTGKETQYF. Based on the CDR3 plus reference TRBV5-1 and TRBJ2-5, the full variable domain is KAGVTQTPRYLIKTRGQQVTLSCSPISGHRSVSWYQQTPGQGLQFLFEYFSETQRNKGNFPGRFSGRQFSNSRSEMNVSTLELGDSALYLCASSKMTGKETQYFGPGTRLLVL.

The rearrangement links TRBV11-3 to TRBJ1-1, with 9 nucleotides matching TRBD1. Germline CDR1 and CDR2: SGHNT and YENEEA. V was clipped by 5 bases and J by 1 base; unmatched bases: 2. CDR3 length equals 14 residues. Written as DNA, the CDR3 is TGTGCCAGCAGCGCGGGACAGGGGAACACTGAAGCTTTCTTT. This sequence encodes CASSAGQGNTEAFF.

This clone was detected only a few times. The rearrangement joins TRBV14 to TRBJ1-4, with no clear D. The CDR3 has 15 residues. The germline V gene encodes CDR1 SGHDN and CDR2 FVKESK. Deletions cut 4 bases from V and 0 bases from J, with 9 bases between. The CDR3 loop is CASSRRQATNEKLFF. The CDR3 coding sequence is TGTGCCAGCAGCCGTAGACAAGCAACTAATGAAAAACTGTTTTTT.

The J gene is TRBJ2-2, the V gene TRBV1; the DNA was not compared with TRBD2, the D call given in the table. TRBV1 counts as a pseudogene. This CDR3 contains 16 residues. The CDR3 nucleotides read TGCACCAGCAGCCAGTTTGTTAGCACGAACACCGGGGAGCTGTTTTTT. Protein product: CTSSQFVSTNTGELFF.

This chain links TRBV6-8 with TRBJ1-1; no clear D gene. The germline V gene encodes CDR1 MNHGY and CDR2 SAAAGT. This CDR3 comprises 13 residues. V was trimmed by 7 bases and J by 0 bases, leaving 9 bases between them. CDR3 sequence reads: CASTSTVNTEAFF. In DNA form, the CDR3 reads TGTGCCAGCACCTCAACAGTGAACACTGAAGCTTTCTTT.

This clone was picked up a small number of times. This rearrangement joins TRBV11-3 to TRBJ2-7, with 8 bases matching TRBD2. The CDR3 totals 15 residues. Germline trimming cut 3 bases from V and 5 bases from J; bases unmatched to any gene: 9. Germline V gives CDR1 SGHNT, CDR2 YENEEA. This chain's CDR3 is CASSLLREGFDEQYF. The CDR3 DNA reads as TGTGCCAGCAGCTTGTTACGGGAGGGTTTCGACGAGCAGTACTTC.

This chain connects TRBV5-1 to TRBJ2-2, with D hard to call. The CDR3 totals 15 residues. From germline, CDR1 is SGHRS and CDR2 YFSETQ. Trimming removed 0 bases at V and 7 bases at J, with 13 bases between. The CDR3 DNA sequence: TGCGCCAGCAGCTTGGTTAGTAGTTCAATCGGGGAGCTGTTTTTT. Its translation is CASSLVSSSIGELFF.

The chain carries TRBV11-3 and TRBJ2-5, with 8 nucleotides matching TRBD2. The CDR3 has 15 amino acids. V gave up 4 bases and J gave up 4 bases; unmatched junction bases: 8. The germline V gene has CDR1 SGHNT and CDR2 YENEEA. CDR3 region: CASSSIAGLRETQYF. The CDR3 DNA reads as TGTGCCAGCAGCTCCATAGCGGGACTGAGAGAGACCCAGTACTTC.

This clone was detected only a few times. J is TRBJ2-2 and V is TRBV15; possibly TRBD1 for D (5 bases). The V end was cut by 1 base, the J end by 6 bases, with 12 bases between. The length of the CDR3 is 15 residues. From germline, CDR1 is LNHNV and CDR2 YYDKDF (reference sequence). CDR3 sequence (DNA): TGTGCCACCAGCAGAGTGGCAGGGTATCCCGGGGAGCTGTTTTTT. Translating gives CATSRVAGYPGELFF.

This clone is judged medium-sized. Here the CDR3 DNA reads TGTGCCAGCAGCTCTGAAAGGACTAGCGGGAGGGCCAAAGTAGATGAGCAGTTCTTC. Residues: CASSSERTSGRAKVDEQFF. J is TRBJ2-1 and V is TRBV11-3; 15 nucleotides line up with TRBD2. The CDR3 has 19 amino acids. The V segment lost 4 bases and the J segment 8 bases; nucleotides outside the gene matches: 15. CDR1 is SGHNT, CDR2 YENEEA, per germline.

This clone has only a few counts. This chain joins TRBV15 and TRBJ1-4; 9 bases match TRBD1. Trimming cost V 4 bases and J 10 bases; bases outside gene matches: 10. Germline values: CDR1 LNHNV, CDR2 YYDKDF (reference sequence). CDR3 length: 15 amino acids. This CDR3 is CATSNMDRGSVKLFF. In DNA form, the CDR3 reads TGTGCCACCAGCAATATGGACAGGGGATCCGTAAAACTGTTTTTT.

By its share, this clone is medium-sized (0.01 to 0.1%). This chain connects TRBV18 to TRBJ1-1, with D possibly matching TRBD1 (5 bases). The V gene lost 9 bases and the J gene lost 1 base, with 12 bases spanning the gap. This CDR3 has 13 amino acids. CDR1 KGHSH and CDR2 LQKENI come from the germline V gene. CDR3 amino acids: CASQEQANTEAFF. Here the CDR3 DNA reads TGTGCCAGTCAAGAACAGGCGAACACTGAAGCTTTCTTT. Based on the CDR3 plus reference TRBV18 and TRBJ1-1, the full variable domain is NAGVMQNPRHLVRRRGQEARLRCSPMKGHSHVYWYRQLPEEGLKFMVYLQKENIIDESGMPKERFSAEFPKEGPSILRIQQVVRGDSAAYFCASQEQANTEAFFGQGTRLTVV.